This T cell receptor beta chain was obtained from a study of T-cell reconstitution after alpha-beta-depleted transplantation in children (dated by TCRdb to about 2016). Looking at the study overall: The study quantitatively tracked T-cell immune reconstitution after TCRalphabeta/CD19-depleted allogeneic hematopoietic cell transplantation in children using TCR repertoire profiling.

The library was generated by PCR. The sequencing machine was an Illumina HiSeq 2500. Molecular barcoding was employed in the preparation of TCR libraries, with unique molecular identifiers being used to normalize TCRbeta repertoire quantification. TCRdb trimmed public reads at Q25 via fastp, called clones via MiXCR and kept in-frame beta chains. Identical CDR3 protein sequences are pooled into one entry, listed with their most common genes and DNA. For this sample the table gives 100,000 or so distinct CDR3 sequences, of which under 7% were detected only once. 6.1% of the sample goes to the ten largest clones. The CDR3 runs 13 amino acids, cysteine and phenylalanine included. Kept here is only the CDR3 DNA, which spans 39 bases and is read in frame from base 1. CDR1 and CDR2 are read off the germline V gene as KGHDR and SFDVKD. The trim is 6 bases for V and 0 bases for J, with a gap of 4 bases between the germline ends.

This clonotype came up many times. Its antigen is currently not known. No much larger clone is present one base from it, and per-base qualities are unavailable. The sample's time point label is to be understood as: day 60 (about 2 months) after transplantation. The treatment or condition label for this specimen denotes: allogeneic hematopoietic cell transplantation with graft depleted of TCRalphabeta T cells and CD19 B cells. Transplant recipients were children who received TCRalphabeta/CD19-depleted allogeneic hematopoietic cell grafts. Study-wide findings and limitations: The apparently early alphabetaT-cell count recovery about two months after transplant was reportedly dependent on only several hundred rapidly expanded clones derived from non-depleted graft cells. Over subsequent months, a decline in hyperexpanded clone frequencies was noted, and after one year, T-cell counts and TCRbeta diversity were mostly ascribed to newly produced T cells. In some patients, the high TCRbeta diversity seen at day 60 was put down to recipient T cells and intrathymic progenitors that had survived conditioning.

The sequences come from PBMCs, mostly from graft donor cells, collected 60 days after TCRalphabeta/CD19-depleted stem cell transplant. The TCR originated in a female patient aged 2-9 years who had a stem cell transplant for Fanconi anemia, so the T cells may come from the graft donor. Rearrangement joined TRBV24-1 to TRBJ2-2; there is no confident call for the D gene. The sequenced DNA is TGTGCCACCAGTTCGACGAACACCGGGGAGCTGTTTTTT. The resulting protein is CATSSTNTGELFF.